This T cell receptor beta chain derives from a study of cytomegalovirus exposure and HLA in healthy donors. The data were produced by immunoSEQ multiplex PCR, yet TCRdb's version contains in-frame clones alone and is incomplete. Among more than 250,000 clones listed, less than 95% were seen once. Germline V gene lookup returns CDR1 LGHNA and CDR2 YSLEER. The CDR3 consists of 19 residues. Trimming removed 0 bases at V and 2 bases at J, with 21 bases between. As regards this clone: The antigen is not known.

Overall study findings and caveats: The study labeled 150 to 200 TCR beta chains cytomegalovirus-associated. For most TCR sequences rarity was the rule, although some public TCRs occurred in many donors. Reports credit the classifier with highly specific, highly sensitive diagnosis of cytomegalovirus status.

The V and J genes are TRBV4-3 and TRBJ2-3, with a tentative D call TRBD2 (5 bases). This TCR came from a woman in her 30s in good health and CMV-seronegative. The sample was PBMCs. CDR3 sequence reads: CASSQDSVDFRASTDTQYF. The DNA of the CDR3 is TGCGCCAGCAGCCAAGATTCGGTGGACTTTCGGGCCTCCACAGATACGCAGTATTTT.